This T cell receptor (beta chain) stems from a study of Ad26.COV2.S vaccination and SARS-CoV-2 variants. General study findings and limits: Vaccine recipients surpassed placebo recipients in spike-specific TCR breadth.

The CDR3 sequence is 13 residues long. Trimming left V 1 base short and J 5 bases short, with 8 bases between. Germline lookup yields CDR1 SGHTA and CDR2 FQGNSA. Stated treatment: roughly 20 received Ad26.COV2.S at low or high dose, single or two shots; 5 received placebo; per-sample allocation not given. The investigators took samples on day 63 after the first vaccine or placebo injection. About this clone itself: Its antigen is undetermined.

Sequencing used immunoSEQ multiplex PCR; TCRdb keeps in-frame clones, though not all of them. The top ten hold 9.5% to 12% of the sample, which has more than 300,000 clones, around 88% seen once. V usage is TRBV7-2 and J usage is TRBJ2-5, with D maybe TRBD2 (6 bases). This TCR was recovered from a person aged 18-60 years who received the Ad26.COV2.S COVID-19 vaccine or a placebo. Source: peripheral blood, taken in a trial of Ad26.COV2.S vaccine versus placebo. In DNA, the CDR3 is TGTGCCAGCAGCTTAGTCGGGGGTGAGACCCAGTACTTC. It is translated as CASSLVGGETQYF. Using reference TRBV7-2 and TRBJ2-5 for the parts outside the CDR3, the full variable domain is GAGVSQSPSNKVTEKGKDVELRCDPISGHTALYWYRQSLGQGLEFLIYFQGNSAPDKSGLPSDRFSAERTGGSVSTLTIQRTQQEDSAVYLCASSLVGGETQYFGPGTRLLVL.